The source of this T cell receptor (beta chain) is a study of human T cells and chemical hapten exposure. V was pared by 1 base and J by 7 bases, with 10 bases between. Germline lookup yields CDR1 SGHTA and CDR2 FQGNSA. This CDR3 spans 13 amino acids. TCRdb reanalysed the RACE reads using MiXCR and keeps one entry per CDR3 protein. The repertoire holds about 120,000 distinct CDR3 sequences, about an eighth seen once, with just over 1.4% in the top ten. This clonotype was counted ten times or more. Time point noted: patch test 1, 2 weeks after DPC sensitization. Indicated treatment: therapeutic diphenylcyclopropenone sensitization with weekly scalp DPC.

The sample was whole blood, taken in connection with sensitization to the hapten diphenylcyclopropenone (DPC). The TCR sequence derives from a woman aged 45-60 years with alopecia areata. Some clones in this sample may be carry-over from other donors' samples. This chain joins TRBV7-2 and TRBJ1-1, with D unclear. The CDR3 loop reads CASSLVWTVEAFF. Written as DNA, the CDR3 is TGTGCCAGCAGCTTAGTCTGGACGGTTGAAGCTTTCTTT.